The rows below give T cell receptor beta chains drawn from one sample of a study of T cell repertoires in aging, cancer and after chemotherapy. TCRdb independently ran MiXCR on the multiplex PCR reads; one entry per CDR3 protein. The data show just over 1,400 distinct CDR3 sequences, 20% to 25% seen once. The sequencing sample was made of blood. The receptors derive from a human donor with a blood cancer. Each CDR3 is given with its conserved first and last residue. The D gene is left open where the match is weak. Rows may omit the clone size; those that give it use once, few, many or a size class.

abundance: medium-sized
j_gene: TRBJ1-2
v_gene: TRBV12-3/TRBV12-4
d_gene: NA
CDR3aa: CASRDTGSRGYTF
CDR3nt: TGTGCCAGCAGAGATACAGGGTCACGGGGCTACACCTTC

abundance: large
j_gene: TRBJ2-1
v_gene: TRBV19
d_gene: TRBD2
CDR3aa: CASRTLLAGGANEQFF
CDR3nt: TGTGCCAGTAGGACCCTACTAGCGGGAGGAGCCAATGAGCAGTTCTTC

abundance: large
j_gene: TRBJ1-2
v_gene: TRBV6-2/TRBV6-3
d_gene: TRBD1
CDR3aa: CASSYESQGGYGYTF
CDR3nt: TGTGCCAGCAGTTACGAGTCACAGGGGGGCTATGGCTACACCTTC

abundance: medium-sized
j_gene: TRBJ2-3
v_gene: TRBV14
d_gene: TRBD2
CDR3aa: CASSRGRTSHTDTQYF
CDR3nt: TGTGCCAGCAGCCGAGGAAGGACTAGCCACACAGATACGCAGTATTTT

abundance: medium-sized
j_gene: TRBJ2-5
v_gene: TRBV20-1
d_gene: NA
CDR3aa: CSVLRETQYF
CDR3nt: TGCAGTGTCTTAAGGGAGACCCAGTACTTC

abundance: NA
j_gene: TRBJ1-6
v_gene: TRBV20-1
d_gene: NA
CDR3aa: CSARGSDGGLGNSPLHF
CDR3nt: TGCAGTGCTAGAGGCTCGGACGGGGGGCTAGGGAATTCACCCCTCCACTTT

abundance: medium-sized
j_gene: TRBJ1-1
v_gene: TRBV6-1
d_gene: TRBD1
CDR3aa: CASSYGQGEAFF
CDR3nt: TGTGCCAGCAGTTATGGACAGGGGGAAGCTTTCTTT

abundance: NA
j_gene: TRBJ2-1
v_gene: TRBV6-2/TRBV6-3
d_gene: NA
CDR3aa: CASSKLGNEQFF
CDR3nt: TGTGCCAGCAGCAAACTAGGCAATGAGCAGTTCTTC

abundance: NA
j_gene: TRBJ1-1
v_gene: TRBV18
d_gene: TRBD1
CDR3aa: CASSLGQGATEAFF
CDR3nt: TGTGCCAGCTCACTCGGACAGGGGGCCACTGAAGCTTTCTTT

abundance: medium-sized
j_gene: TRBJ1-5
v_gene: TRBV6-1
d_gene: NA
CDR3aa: CASRSDSYNQPQHF
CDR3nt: TGTGCCAGCAGATCGGACAGCTACAATCAGCCCCAGCATTTT

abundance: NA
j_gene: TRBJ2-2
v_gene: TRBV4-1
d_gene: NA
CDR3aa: CASSQERTNTGELFF
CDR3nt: TGCGCCAGCAGCCAAGAACGGACGAACACCGGGGAGCTGTTTTTT

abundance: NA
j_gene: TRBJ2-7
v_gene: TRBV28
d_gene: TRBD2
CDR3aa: CASRKTSGTEQYF
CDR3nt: TGTGCCAGCAGAAAGACTAGCGGGACAGAGCAGTACTTC

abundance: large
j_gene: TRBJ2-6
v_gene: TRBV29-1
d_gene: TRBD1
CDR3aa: CSAEGQGSGANVLTF
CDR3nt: TGCAGCGCAGAAGGACAGGGGTCTGGGGCCAACGTCCTGACTTTC

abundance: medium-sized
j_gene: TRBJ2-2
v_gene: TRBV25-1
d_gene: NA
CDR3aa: CASSDENTGELFF
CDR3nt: TGTGCCAGCAGTGACGAGAACACCGGGGAGCTGTTTTTT

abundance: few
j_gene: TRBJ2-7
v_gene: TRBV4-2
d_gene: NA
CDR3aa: CASSQEMDTPYEQYF
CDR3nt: TGTGCCAGCAGCCAAGAAATGGACACTCCCTACGAGCAGTACTTC

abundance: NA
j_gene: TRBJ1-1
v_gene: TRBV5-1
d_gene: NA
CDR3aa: CASSFGTLNTEAFF
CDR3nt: TGCGCCAGCAGCTTTGGCACTTTGAACACTGAAGCTTTCTTT